This entry lists 13 T cell receptor beta chains sequenced from one sample in a study of T cells after yellow fever vaccination. Each CDR3 protein gets one entry after TCRdb re-called the 5' RACE reads with MiXCR. Among hundreds of thousands of distinct CDR3 sequences listed, roughly 12% were seen once. Sequenced here: PBMCs, sampled on the day of the yellow fever booster vaccination. These receptors were taken from a young man who received the YFV17D yellow fever vaccine.

Comment on this clonotype: The junction does not match germline at one end; this may be a read error. The J gene is TRBJ2-3, the V gene TRBV5-1; D uncertain. CDR1 is SGHRS and CDR2 is YFSETQ in the germline V gene. This CDR3 is built from 13 residues. The CDR3 DNA reads TGCGCCAGCAGCCCCGTTACCACAGATACGCGGTATTTT. This encodes CASSPVTTDTRYF.

The gene calls are TRBV18 and TRBJ2-7, with TRBD2 as a possible D gene (6 bases). This CDR3 has 15 residues. CDR1 is KGHSH, CDR2 LQKENI, per germline. Between the trimmed V and J ends, which lost 6 bases and 0 bases, there was a span of 15 bases. The CDR3 sequence is CASSPGLPSSYEQYF. Here the CDR3 DNA reads TGTGCCAGCTCCCCGGGACTTCCGAGCTCCTACGAGCAGTACTTC.

The genes are TRBV20-1 and TRBJ2-1, with 10 bases aligning to TRBD2. Germline values: CDR1 DFQATT, CDR2 SNEGSKA (reference sequence). The CDR3 has 15 amino acids. V was clipped by 6 bases and J by 3 bases; unmatched bases: 8. The CDR3 sequence is CSALAAGGIYNEQFF. The DNA for the CDR3 is TGCAGTGCCCTGGCAGCGGGAGGGATCTACAATGAGCAGTTCTTC.

The chain recombines TRBV12-3 or TRBV12-4 with TRBJ1-2; TRBD1 might be the D (6 bases). This CDR3 region has 12 residues. V was shortened by 5 bases and J by 5 bases, with 9 bases between the two germline ends. The CDR3 spells CASSDTGYGYTF. The CDR3 DNA sequence: TGTGCCAGCAGTGATACAGGGTATGGCTACACCTTC.

This clonotype was detected a few times. The rearrangement joins TRBV20-1 to TRBJ2-2, with TRBD2 matching over 8 bases. Trimming at V came to 0 bases and at J to 5 bases, leaving 5 bases not matched to a gene. The CDR3 has 15 residues. CDR1 DFQATT and CDR2 SNEGSKA come from the germline V gene (reference sequence). The CDR3: CSAREAGVGTGELFF. The CDR3 nucleotides are TGCAGTGCTAGAGAAGCGGGAGTGGGAACCGGGGAGCTGTTTTTT.

This rearrangement joins TRBV27 to TRBJ1-5, with no clear D. Germline lookup yields CDR1 MNHEY and CDR2 SMNVEV (reference sequence). This CDR3 is 14 amino acids long. V dropped 3 bases and J dropped 3 bases, with 9 bases sitting between them. The chain's CDR3 is CASSFSQNNQPQHF. CDR3 DNA: TGTGCCAGCAGTTTTTCACAGAACAATCAGCCCCAGCATTTT.

This clonotype was counted ten times or more. This chain joins TRBV5-1 and TRBJ1-2, with 11 bases that match TRBD1. This CDR3 region has 13 residues. After removal of 6 bases from V and 7 bases from J, the junction contained 5 bases not matched to a gene. Germline V CDR1 and CDR2: SGHRS, YFSETQ. CDR3 in DNA: TGCGCCAGCACCCGGACAGGGGGCCTTGGCTACACCTTC. Encoded protein: CASTRTGGLGYTF.

This clonotype was observed a few times. This rearrangement joins TRBV28 to TRBJ2-7, with TRBD2 matching over 14 bases. With 3 bases clipped from V and 3 bases from J, the junction kept 4 bases outside the gene matches. CDR3 length equals 16 residues. Germline V gene data show CDR1 as MDHEN and CDR2 as SYDVKM. In DNA, the CDR3 is TGTGCCAGCAGTTTGGGGACTAGCGGGAGAAACTACGAGCAGTACTTC. Protein sequence: CASSLGTSGRNYEQYF. Looking up the rest from reference TRBV28 and TRBJ2-7 gives the full variable domain: DVKVTQSSRYLVKRTGEKVFLECVQDMDHENMFWYRQDPGLGLRLIYFSYDVKMKEKGDIPEGYSVSREKKERFSLILESASTNQTSMYLCASSLGTSGRNYEQYFGPGTRLTVT.

The chain has TRBV5-6 and TRBJ2-7; perhaps TRBD2 as D (6 bases). The CDR3 totals 15 residues. The V end was cut by 4 bases, the J end by 2 bases, with 16 bases between. Germline V gene data show CDR1 as SGHDT and CDR2 as YYEEEE. The CDR3 reads CASSPRLGSPYEQYF. The CDR3 DNA is TGTGCCAGCAGCCCCCGACTAGGGTCGCCCTACGAGCAGTACTTC.

This chain joins TRBV12-3 or TRBV12-4 and TRBJ1-2, with D maybe TRBD1 (5 bases). This CDR3 is 16 amino acids long. V shed 2 bases and J shed 3 bases, with 16 bases lying between them. The CDR3 DNA sequence: TGTGCCAGCAGTTTAAGGGCCAGGGCCGAGCACTATGGCTACACCTTC. Residues: CASSLRARAEHYGYTF.

This clonotype has only a few counts. V usage is TRBV19 and J usage is TRBJ2-6; a possible D gene is TRBD1 (7 bases). In germline, CDR1 is LNHDA, CDR2 SQIVND (reference sequence). There are 18 residues in the CDR3. V lost 5 bases to trimming and J lost 4 bases, with 21 bases between them. CDR3 DNA sequence: TGTGCCAGTAGTTCCGACAGGGAGGCGGTGATGGGGGCCAACGTCCTGACTTTC. It translates to CASSSDREAVMGANVLTF.

This chain links TRBV5-1 with TRBJ2-5; possibly TRBD1 for D (6 bases). Germline loops: CDR1 SGHRS, CDR2 YFSETQ. The V gene lost 1 base and the J gene lost 0 bases, with 19 bases spanning the gap. This CDR3 has 18 residues. The CDR3 DNA reads as TGCGCCAGCAGCTTGAGTCCGGGGTCCGGACAGCACCAAGAGACCCAGTACTTC. It encodes CASSLSPGSGQHQETQYF. Looking up the rest from reference TRBV5-1 and TRBJ2-5 gives the full variable domain: KAGVTQTPRYLIKTRGQQVTLSCSPISGHRSVSWYQQTPGQGLQFLFEYFSETQRNKGNFPGRFSGRQFSNSRSEMNVSTLELGDSALYLCASSLSPGSGQHQETQYFGPGTRLLVL.

The genes are TRBV27 and TRBJ1-6, with a tentative D call TRBD1 (6 bases). The CDR3 totals 12 residues. The V end lost 6 bases, the J end lost 10 bases, and 10 bases lay between the germline ends. Germline lookup yields CDR1 MNHEY and CDR2 SMNVEV (reference sequence). The CDR3 reads CASRFRGSPLHF. The CDR3 DNA is TGTGCCAGCAGATTCAGGGGCTCACCCCTCCACTTT.